This entry lists 31 T cell receptor beta chains sequenced from one sample in a study of cytomegalovirus exposure and HLA in healthy donors. 60 Vbeta and 13 Jbeta primers were used in PCR. Sequenced by immunoSEQ multiplex PCR; TCRdb stores in-frame clones only, minus some. The listing contains fewer than 150,000 clones. Sample: PBMCs. The receptors originated from a man aged 40-49 years in good health and CMV-seronegative.

The chain links TRBV28 to TRBJ1-2; D is perhaps TRBD1 (6 bases). This CDR3 spans 13 amino acids. Germline CDR1 is MDHEN and CDR2 is SYDVKM. The germline V and J ends were trimmed by 1 base and 6 bases, with 9 bases remaining between them. The CDR3 coding sequence is TGTGCCAGCAGTTTATCACAGGGTAATGGCTACACCTTC. As protein: CASSLSQGNGYTF.

V usage is TRBV6-5 and J usage is TRBJ2-7; possibly TRBD2 for D (6 bases). From germline, CDR1 is MNHEY and CDR2 SVGAGI. The CDR3 runs to 14 residues. V was cut by 5 bases and J by 0 bases, with 11 bases left in between. The CDR3 spells CASSDDGSSYEQYF. In DNA, the CDR3 is TGTGCCAGCAGTGACGACGGGAGCTCCTACGAGCAGTACTTC.

The chain carries TRBV6-1 and TRBJ1-1; weak D call: TRBD1 (5 bases). The CDR3 runs to 12 residues. Germline CDR1 is MNHNS and CDR2 is SASEGT. V lost 4 bases and J 7 bases, leaving 10 bases between the germline ends. CDR3 bases: TGTGCCAGCAGTGCCCCGGGGGGTGAAGCTTTCTTT. Translating gives CASSAPGGEAFF.

The J gene is TRBJ2-1, the V gene TRBV19; D is unclear. Trimming took 4 bases from V and 6 from J, leaving 19 bases between them. In germline, CDR1 is LNHDA, CDR2 SQIVND (reference sequence). The CDR3 covers 16 residues. The CDR3: CASSKAPAAPLNEQFF. In DNA, the CDR3 is TGTGCCAGTAGTAAGGCCCCGGCGGCCCCTCTCAATGAGCAGTTCTTC. Supplemented by reference TRBV19 and TRBJ2-1, the full variable domain reads DGGITQSPKYLFRKEGQNVTLSCEQNLNHDAMYWYRQDPGQGLRLIYYSQIVNDFQKGDIAEGYSVSREKKESFPLTVTSAQKNPTAFYLCASSKAPAAPLNEQFFGPGTRLTVL.

The rearrangement joins TRBV6-1 to TRBJ1-5; 11 bases line up with TRBD1. CDR3 length equals 13 residues. Germline V gene lookup returns CDR1 MNHNS and CDR2 SASEGT. V dropped 10 bases and J dropped 5; count of bases not matched to a gene: 4. CDR3 DNA: TGTGCCACAGGGACAGGGGGGGATCAGCCCCAGCATTTT. Translating gives CATGTGGDQPQHF.

V and J are TRBV9 and TRBJ1-5; 9 bases match TRBD1. The CDR3 sequence is 15 residues long. Germline CDR1 reads SGDLS; CDR2 reads YYNGEE. V shed 3 bases and J 9 bases; nucleotides not matched to a gene: 10. CDR3 sequence (DNA): TGTGCCAGCAGCGCTGACGGACAGGGGTTAGGGCCCCAGCATTTT. Its translation is CASSADGQGLGPQHF.

The genes are TRBV10-3 and TRBJ2-3, with D hard to call. Trimming took off 11 bases at V and 6 bases at J, with 6 bases between the two ends. CDR1 and CDR2 from the germline V gene are ENHRY and SYGVKD. The CDR3 consists of 9 residues. The CDR3 spells CALEDTQYF. DNA for the CDR3: TGTGCCCTCGAGGATACGCAGTATTTT.

The chain combines TRBV7-2 with TRBJ1-3; 8 positions match TRBD1. There are 16 residues in the CDR3. Germline CDR1 is SGHTA and CDR2 is FQGNSA. The V gene end was trimmed by 1 base and the J gene end by 3 bases; junction bases not matched to a gene: 5. The CDR3 spells CASSLVRGRGGNTIYF. In nucleotides, the CDR3 is TGTGCCAGCAGCTTAGTCAGGGGGCGCGGTGGAAACACCATATATTTT.

In regard to this clone: The sample contains more than one DNA sequence encoding this CDR3. CDR3 sequence: CASSEARGNNQPQHF. The CDR3, as DNA: TGTGCCAGCAGTGAAGCTAGGGGGAACAATCAGCCCCAGCATTTT. The chain has TRBV2 and TRBJ1-5; TRBD1 might be the D (6 bases). Trimming stripped 0 bases from V and 3 bases from J, with 9 bases between. This CDR3 has 15 residues. The germline V gene has CDR1 SNHLY and CDR2 FYNNEI.

This chain joins TRBV27 and TRBJ1-5, with D unresolved. The CDR3 totals 13 residues. Trimming shortened V by 7 bases and J by 5 bases, and 12 bases separated the two germline ends. CDR1 MNHEY and CDR2 SMNVEV come from the germline V gene (reference sequence). The CDR3 spells CASTTGRDQPQHF. As DNA, the CDR3 is TGTGCCAGCACAACTGGGAGAGATCAGCCCCAGCATTTT.

The chain is built from TRBV4-1 and TRBJ2-2; D call uncertain. From germline, CDR1 is MGHRA and CDR2 YSYEKL. With 2 bases removed from V and 2 bases from J, the gap between germline ends came to 9 bases. This CDR3 has 15 residues. CDR3 sequence (DNA): TGCGCCAGCAGCCAACCAGGTCTTAACACCGGGGAGCTGTTTTTT. This gives the protein CASSQPGLNTGELFF.

The V gene is TRBV4-2, the J gene TRBJ2-4, with D possibly being TRBD2 (6 bases). Trimming took off 0 bases at V and 3 bases at J, with 9 bases between the two ends. Germline V CDR1 and CDR2: LGHNA, YNFKEQ. There are 15 residues in the CDR3. CDR3 coding DNA: TGTGCCAGCAGCCAAGAATCGGGGGTCAAAAACATTCAGTACTTC. Encoded protein: CASSQESGVKNIQYF.

The chain has TRBV27 and TRBJ1-1, with a possible D match to TRBD1 (6 bases). The CDR3 consists of 15 residues. CDR1 and CDR2 (germline): MNHEY, SMNVEV (reference sequence). V shed 5 bases and J shed 5 bases, with 18 bases lying between them. CDR3 residues: CASSKGDPRGTEAFF. The CDR3 DNA follows: TGTGCCAGCAGTAAAGGGGACCCCAGGGGTACTGAAGCTTTCTTT.

V and J are TRBV5-6 and TRBJ1-6; TRBD1 aligns across 10 bases. The germline V gene encodes CDR1 SGHDT and CDR2 YYEEEE. Losses at the gene ends were 5 bases for V and 11 bases for J; bases not matched to a gene: 10. The CDR3 consists of 15 residues. CDR3 in DNA: TGTGCCAGCAGGTACCGGGACAGGGGAACGGCACCCCTCCACTTT. It translates to CASRYRDRGTAPLHF.

V gene TRBV28 combines with J gene TRBJ1-1, with D possibly matching TRBD1 (5 bases). Germline lookup yields CDR1 MDHEN and CDR2 SYDVKM. Trimming pared 6 bases from V and 3 bases from J, leaving 8 bases between. This CDR3 spans 12 amino acids. The CDR3 loop reads CASSRQYTEAFF. The CDR3 coding sequence is TGTGCCAGCAGCCGACAGTACACTGAAGCTTTCTTT.

The chain recombines TRBV5-4 with TRBJ2-7, with 10 bases that match TRBD2. J was trimmed by 0 bases and V by 3 bases; bases with no gene match: 6. The germline CDR1 and CDR2 sequences are SGHNT and YYREEE (reference sequence). The CDR3 runs 16 residues. In nucleotides, the CDR3 is TGTGCCAGCAGCTCCACTAGCGGGACAAGCTCCTACGAGCAGTACTTC. Translated, it gives CASSSTSGTSSYEQYF.

The CDR3 nucleotides read TGTGCCAGCAGCTTAGTGCTCAGCACCGGGGAGCTGTTTTTT. Its protein product is CASSLVLSTGELFF. The chain couples TRBV7-2 to TRBJ2-2; D gene uncertain. Between the trimmed V and J ends, which lost 1 base and 4 bases, there was a span of 7 bases. CDR1 is SGHTA, CDR2 FQGNSA, per germline. The CDR3 has 14 amino acids.

J is TRBJ1-5 and V is TRBV4-1; D ambiguous. V lost 1 base, J lost 0 bases, and 13 bases lay in between. The CDR3 is 17 residues long. Germline V gene lookup returns CDR1 MGHRA and CDR2 YSYEKL. The CDR3, as DNA: TGCGCCAGCAGCCAAGCGCTCCTTAGCTATAGCAATCAGCCCCAGCATTTT. Amino acids: CASSQALLSYSNQPQHF.

This rearrangement joins TRBV11-2 to TRBJ1-4; 10 positions match TRBD1. CDR1 SGHAT and CDR2 FQNNGV come from the germline V gene. The CDR3 has 15 residues. After removal of 1 base from V and 13 bases from J, the junction contained 9 bases not matched to a gene. CDR3 region: CASSLGGTGDSALFF. The CDR3 nucleotides are TGTGCCAGCAGCTTAGGGGGGACAGGGGATTCGGCACTGTTTTTT.

The chain is built from TRBV5-4 and TRBJ2-7, with a weak D call TRBD1 (5 bases). Germline V gene lookup returns CDR1 SGHNT and CDR2 YYREEE (reference sequence). Trimming removed 0 bases from V and 7 bases from J, with 17 bases in between. This CDR3 has 15 amino acids. CDR3 amino acids: CASSLARQGGEEQYF. CDR3 nucleotide sequence: TGTGCCAGCAGCTTGGCTCGGCAGGGTGGAGAAGAGCAGTACTTC. Combining the CDR3 with reference TRBV5-4 and TRBJ2-7 gives the whole variable domain ETGVTQSPTHLIKTRGQQVTLRCSSQSGHNTVSWYQQALGQGPQFIFQYYREEENGRGNFPPRFSGLQFPNYSSELNVNALELDDSALYLCASSLARQGGEEQYFGPGTRLTVT.

The chain recombines TRBV18 with TRBJ1-2, with 7 bases fitting TRBD1. The trim removed 3 bases at V and 3 bases at J, leaving 7 bases unmatched. Germline CDR1 KGHSH, CDR2 LQKENI. The CDR3 is made up of 15 amino acids. The CDR3 is CASSPTGVRDYGYTF. The CDR3 bases are TGTGCCAGCTCACCCACAGGGGTAAGGGACTATGGCTACACCTTC. The variable domain in full, with the rest retrieved from reference TRBV18 and TRBJ1-2, is NAGVMQNPRHLVRRRGQEARLRCSPMKGHSHVYWYRQLPEEGLKFMVYLQKENIIDESGMPKERFSAEFPKEGPSILRIQQVVRGDSAAYFCASSPTGVRDYGYTFGSGTRLTVV.

V usage is TRBV18 and J usage is TRBJ2-3; tentatively, D is TRBD1 (6 bases). Germline CDR1 and CDR2: KGHSH and LQKENI. This CDR3 is 15 amino acids long. The ends were cut back, 3 bases at V and 2 bases at J, with 12 bases in the middle. CDR3 protein: CASSPPDRDTDTQYF. CDR3 sequence (DNA): TGTGCCAGCTCACCTCCGGACAGAGACACAGATACGCAGTATTTT.

The genes are TRBV29-1 and TRBJ2-1; D may be TRBD1 (6 bases). Germline values: CDR1 SQVTM, CDR2 ANQGSEA. Trimming pared 7 bases from V and 4 bases from J, leaving 17 bases between. The length of the CDR3 is 14 residues. CDR3 sequence: CSAQTGSFYNEQFF. The CDR3 DNA reads as TGCAGCGCTCAGACAGGTTCCTTTTACAATGAGCAGTTCTTC.

The V call is TRBV29-1, the J call TRBJ1-4, with D unclear. Germline V CDR1 and CDR2: SQVTM, ANQGSEA. V gave up 6 bases and J gave up 4 bases, with 12 bases separating them. The CDR3 is 13 amino acids. Here the CDR3 reads CSVAPGVNEKLFF. The CDR3 DNA is TGCAGCGTGGCACCCGGGGTTAATGAAAAACTGTTTTTT.

V and J are TRBV9 and TRBJ1-5, with TRBD1 matching over 11 bases. Germline CDR1 SGDLS, CDR2 YYNGEE. This CDR3 region has 15 residues. Trimming took 3 bases from V and 5 from J; bases not matched to a gene: 4. Here the CDR3 reads CASSAGQGAYQPQHF. CDR3 DNA sequence: TGTGCCAGCAGCGCCGGACAGGGGGCGTATCAGCCCCAGCATTTT.

The rearrangement links TRBV14 to TRBJ2-5; 8 bases map to TRBD2. The CDR3 contains 18 residues. V lost 1 base, J lost 0 bases, and 10 bases stayed unmatched. CDR1 and CDR2 from the germline V gene are SGHDN and FVKESK. The CDR3 DNA sequence: TGTGCCAGCAGCCAAGTGGAGCGGGGGAGCCGGTACCAAGAGACCCAGTACTTC. Translated: CASSQVERGSRYQETQYF.

V and J are TRBV6-1 and TRBJ1-5, with 7 bases aligning to TRBD1. The CDR3 is 17 residues long. The germline gives CDR1 MNHNS, CDR2 SASEGT. J lost 5 bases, V lost 2 bases, and 12 bases had no gene match. DNA for the CDR3: TGTGCCAGCAGTGAACCGGGACAGACTCTCGTCGATCAGCCCCAGCATTTT. Encoded protein: CASSEPGQTLVDQPQHF.

J is TRBJ1-1 and V is TRBV5-1; 7 bases map to TRBD1. This CDR3 contains 12 residues. The V and J ends lost 4 bases and 7 bases, in that order; junction bases with no gene match: 4. In germline, CDR1 is SGHRS, CDR2 YFSETQ. The CDR3 DNA follows: TGCGCCAGCAGCGCCGGGACAGTTGAAGCTTTCTTT. Translated, it gives CASSAGTVEAFF.

This chain uses TRBV4-2 with TRBJ1-4, with TRBD1 as a possible D gene (5 bases). CDR3 length equals 19 residues. The V end lost 0 bases, the J end lost 8 bases, and 25 bases lay between the germline ends. CDR1 and CDR2 (germline): LGHNA, YNFKEQ. The CDR3 coding sequence is TGTGCCAGCAGCCAAGACCCCTCTCCCACGGGTTACCCAGGGGAAAAACTGTTTTTT. Protein: CASSQDPSPTGYPGEKLFF.

As for this clone: Germline is not matched at one junction end, which may reflect a read error. The rearrangement uses TRBV7-2 and TRBJ1-2, with a tentative D call TRBD1 (6 bases). Germline CDR1 SGHTA, CDR2 FQGNSA. The CDR3 contains 14 residues. The CDR3: CASSLGQYEPGYTF. CDR3 sequence (DNA): TGTGCCAGCAGTTTAGGACAGTACGAGCCTGGCTACACCTTC.

The chain couples TRBV5-8 to TRBJ1-5; D gene unclear. Germline lookup yields CDR1 SGHTS and CDR2 YDEGEE. With 4 bases removed from V and 0 bases from J, the gap between germline ends came to 14 bases. This CDR3 spans 16 amino acids. CDR3 bases: TGTGCCAGCAGCCCGTTGTCAGGTCATAGCAATCAGCCCCAGCATTTT. Its translation is CASSPLSGHSNQPQHF.